This TCR beta chain was captured by sequencing in a study of blood T cells in healthy people across ages. Samples each had at least 6 micrograms of total RNA extracted. Comment on this clonotype: No antigen is known for it.

Study-wide findings and caveats: Significant beta diversity loss was already apparent by age approximately 40, declining roughly linearly. Both higher diversity and more naive CD4+ cells marked long-lived donors when set against aged donors.

Next came a second PCR, run for about 7 to 12 cycles, which used a sample-barcoded 5' primer along with a J-beta primer mix. TCRdb re-analysed the 5' RACE reads in MiXCR, keeping a single row per CDR3 protein. This table holds hundreds of thousands of distinct CDR3 sequences, about 46% found once. Germline lookup yields CDR1 MNHNY and CDR2 SVGAGI (reference sequence). The V gene end was trimmed by 7 bases and the J gene end by 5 bases; junction bases not matched to a gene: 4. This CDR3 spans 12 amino acids. The clonotype comes from a man at least 80 years old in good health. The sample comprised blood. The chain is built from TRBV6-6 and TRBJ2-5, with TRBD1 identical over 7 bases. The chain's CDR3 is CASKGAPETQYF. CDR3 coding DNA: TGTGCCAGCAAGGGGGCTCCCGAGACCCAGTACTTC.